This T cell receptor (beta chain) emerged from a study of glioma-infiltrating T cells. TCR alpha and beta CDR3 regions were amplified from RNA using iRepertoire nested multiplex PCR. From the multiplex PCR reads, TCRdb called clonotypes with MiXCR, one entry per CDR3 protein. The data contain around 170,000 distinct CDR3 sequences, around 42% of them singletons. Of note for this clonotype: This may be a read error: a much more frequent sequence differs by one nucleotide.

The sequencing input was glioma tissue, nonneoplastic brain tissue, or PBMCs (not recorded which). This TCR was recovered from a human donor with low-grade glioma or glioblastoma, undergoing nonglioma brain surgery, or in good health (not recorded which).

This chain's CDR3 is CASSHHFPDTQYF. CDR3 in DNA: TGTGCCAGCAGCCACCATTTCCCCGATACGCAGTATTTT. The V gene is TRBV7-9, the J gene TRBJ2-3; D is uncertain. Looked up from germline, CDR1 is SEHNR and CDR2 is FQNEAQ (reference sequence). V was cut by 5 bases and J by 6 bases, with 12 bases left in between. This CDR3 is 13 amino acids long.